Following are 27 T cell receptor beta chains from one sample sequenced in a study of cytomegalovirus exposure and HLA in healthy donors. Primers: 60 Vbeta forward and 13 Jbeta reverse. Produced via immunoSEQ multiplex PCR; TCRdb's table is partial and in-frame only. The sample includes fewer than 300,000 clones, 75% to 85% seen only once; the top ten take about 0.3%. Material: PBMCs. The receptors stem from a girl aged 2 to 10 in good health and CMV-seronegative.

CDR3 protein: CASTGRKTRQGCPDYEQYF. The DNA for the CDR3 is TGTGCCAGCACGGGACGAAAGACCCGACAGGGATGCCCCGACTACGAGCAGTACTTC. The chain carries TRBV6-7 and TRBJ2-7, with 7 bases aligning to TRBD1. TRBV6-7 is labeled an ORF, and its function is uncertain. V gave up 7 bases and J gave up 3 bases; unmatched junction bases: 24. The CDR3 has 19 residues.

This clone was counted a single time. Here the CDR3 reads CASNFGSGETQYF. The CDR3 DNA reads as TGTGCCAGCAATTTCGGTAGTGGTGAGACCCAGTACTTC. J is TRBJ2-5 and V is TRBV9; D gene uncertain. Germline V gene lookup returns CDR1 SGDLS and CDR2 YYNGEE. This CDR3 comprises 13 residues. Trimming removed 6 bases from V and 5 bases from J, with 14 bases in between.

The V and J genes are TRBV5-1 and TRBJ2-5; perhaps TRBD1 as D (5 bases). V was cut by 1 base and J by 2 bases, with 12 bases left in between. CDR1 SGHRS and CDR2 YFSETQ come from the germline V gene. The CDR3 is 15 amino acids. CDR3: CASSLYRGIQETQYF. The DNA for the CDR3 is TGCGCCAGCAGCTTGTATAGGGGAATACAAGAGACCCAGTACTTC.

The V call is TRBV18, the J call TRBJ1-1; weak D call: TRBD1 (5 bases). V lost 5 bases and J 0 bases, leaving 19 bases between the germline ends. The length of the CDR3 is 17 residues. CDR1 and CDR2 (germline): KGHSH, LQKENI. The CDR3 DNA reads as TGTGCCAGCTCAACGACCGGGGGTTGGGGAATGAACACTGAAGCTTTCTTT. This encodes CASSTTGGWGMNTEAFF.

The chain carries TRBV15 and TRBJ1-2, with TRBD1 as a possible D gene (5 bases). This CDR3 is 16 amino acids long. Germline CDR1 and CDR2: LNHNV and YYDKDF (reference sequence). V gave up 0 bases and J gave up 4 bases, with 15 bases separating them. CDR3 in DNA: TGTGCCACCAGCAGAGATTTTTGGGGACTCATCTATGGCTACACCTTC. It codes for CATSRDFWGLIYGYTF. The variable domain in full, with the rest retrieved from reference TRBV15 and TRBJ1-2, is DAMVIQNPRYQVTQFGKPVTLSCSQTLNHNVMYWYQQKSSQAPKLLFHYYDKDFNNEADTPDNFQSRRPNTSFCFLDIRSPGLGDTAMYLCATSRDFWGLIYGYTFGSGTRLTVV.

V usage is TRBV9 and J usage is TRBJ2-2; D not certain. Germline loops: CDR1 SGDLS, CDR2 YYNGEE. Trimming stripped 0 bases from V and 6 bases from J, with 18 bases between. This CDR3 comprises 17 residues. CDR3 loop: CASSVAPPSSGSGELFF. The CDR3 nucleotides are TGTGCCAGCAGCGTAGCACCCCCCTCTTCTGGCTCCGGGGAGCTGTTTTTT.

This clone has only one observation. V usage is TRBV10-3 and J usage is TRBJ2-1; 10 positions agree with TRBD1. The V gene's germline CDR1 is ENHRY and CDR2 SYGVKD. Losses at the gene ends were 6 bases for V and 8 bases for J; bases not matched to a gene: 10. This CDR3 has 15 amino acids. This chain's CDR3 is CAIRPGQGSLDEQFF. The CDR3 nucleotides are TGTGCCATCAGACCGGGACAGGGGTCTTTGGATGAGCAGTTCTTC.

The chain combines TRBV7-9 with TRBJ1-2; a possible D gene is TRBD1 (5 bases). The CDR3 is made up of 15 amino acids. Per the germline V gene, CDR1 is SEHNR and CDR2 is FQNEAQ (reference sequence). V lost 1 base, J lost 0 bases, and 9 bases lay in between. The CDR3 sequence: CASSLGGGSNYGYTF. The CDR3 DNA follows: TGTGCCAGCAGCTTAGGGGGGGGATCTAACTATGGCTACACCTTC.

This clone was counted only a few times. This rearrangement joins TRBV25-1 to TRBJ1-1; D is unresolved. The V and J ends lost 3 bases and 0 bases respectively, with 11 bases between them. This CDR3 region has 15 residues. In germline, CDR1 is MGHDK, CDR2 SYGVNS. The CDR3 loop reads CASSEYEDMNTEAFF. The CDR3 nucleotides are TGTGCCAGCAGTGAGTACGAGGATATGAACACTGAAGCTTTCTTT.

The chain recombines TRBV5-1 with TRBJ2-5; D not resolved. Germline loops: CDR1 SGHRS, CDR2 YFSETQ. Trimming took off 4 bases at V and 0 bases at J, with 13 bases between the two ends. The CDR3 spans 15 residues. The CDR3 region is CASSPSVEHQETQYF. The CDR3 nucleotides read TGCGCCAGCAGCCCCTCGGTCGAACACCAAGAGACCCAGTACTTC.

The CDR3: CASGTGQFTDTQYF. The CDR3 DNA reads TGCGCCAGCGGTACAGGACAGTTCACAGATACGCAGTATTTT. The V gene is TRBV5-1, the J gene TRBJ2-3, with D possibly TRBD1 on 6 matching bases. CDR3 size: 14 residues. CDR1 is SGHRS and CDR2 is YFSETQ in the germline V gene. The V and J ends lost 7 bases and 2 bases respectively, with 14 bases between them.

This chain connects TRBV12-5 to TRBJ2-4, with D possibly matching TRBD2 (5 bases). Germline lookup yields CDR1 LGHNT and CDR2 FRNRAP. The ends were cut back, 6 bases at V and 7 bases at J, with 19 bases in the middle. The CDR3 is 15 residues long. The CDR3 nucleotides read TGTGCTAGTGGACGCGGAGGAACACCTGGGAACATTCAGTACTTC. Translation: CASGRGGTPGNIQYF. The full variable domain, its missing parts supplied by reference TRBV12-5 and TRBJ2-4, is DARVTQTPRHKVTEMGQEVTMRCQPILGHNTVFWYRQTMMQGLELLAYFRNRAPLDDSGMPKDRFSAEMPDATLATLKIQPSEPRDSAVYFCASGRGGTPGNIQYFGAGTRLSVL.

The chain recombines TRBV6-6 with TRBJ2-7, with 7 bases that match TRBD2. The CDR3 has 15 residues. V was clipped by 3 bases and J by 1 base; unmatched bases: 6. The germline CDR1 and CDR2 sequences are MNHNY and SVGAGI (reference sequence). The DNA for the CDR3 is TGTGCCAGCAGTTATGGGGGGGGGAAATCCTACGAGCAGTACTTC. Translation gives CASSYGGGKSYEQYF.

The CDR3 DNA is TGTGCCACCAGCAGAGATGCCGGGACAGTCAATCAGCCCCAGCATTTT. Residues: CATSRDAGTVNQPQHF. The chain carries TRBV15 and TRBJ1-5; 7 bases align to TRBD1. CDR3 length equals 16 residues. The germline V gene has CDR1 LNHNV and CDR2 YYDKDF (reference sequence). The junction had 5 bases not matched to a gene; V was cut back by 0 bases and J by 3 bases.

The genes are TRBV6-5 and TRBJ1-2; maybe TRBD1 (5 bases). The CDR3 contains 15 residues. Trimming shortened V by 0 bases and J by 1 base, and 9 bases separated the two germline ends. Germline V gene data show CDR1 as MNHEY and CDR2 as SVGAGI. Here the CDR3 reads CASSYSWGVNYGYTF. CDR3 in DNA: TGTGCCAGCAGTTACTCGTGGGGCGTTAACTATGGCTACACCTTC.

In its sample, this clone was seen a few times. The rearrangement joins TRBV29-1 to TRBJ2-1, with 7 nucleotides matching TRBD2. The germline V gene encodes CDR1 SQVTM and CDR2 ANQGSEA. J was trimmed by 7 bases and V by 4 bases; bases with no gene match: 4. The CDR3 spans 12 residues. The CDR3 reads CSVGEGLNEQFF. CDR3 DNA: TGCAGCGTTGGGGAGGGCCTAAATGAGCAGTTCTTC.

V usage is TRBV2 and J usage is TRBJ2-1; perhaps TRBD2 as D (5 bases). The germline CDR1 and CDR2 sequences are SNHLY and FYNNEI. The CDR3 loop spans 16 amino acids. Trimming left V 2 bases short and J 0 bases short, with 11 bases between. The CDR3 spells CASSESGRSSYNEQFF. CDR3 coding DNA: TGTGCCAGCAGTGAAAGCGGTCGGAGCTCCTACAATGAGCAGTTCTTC.

V and J are TRBV6-5 and TRBJ2-5, with 9 bases aligning to TRBD2. Germline V CDR1 and CDR2: MNHEY, SVGAGI. The CDR3 spans 14 residues. V was pared by 6 bases and J by 5 bases, with 7 bases of the junction left unmatched. CDR3 nucleotide sequence: TGTGCCAGCAGCTCCGGGACTAGCTGGGAGACCCAGTACTTC. Translated, it gives CASSSGTSWETQYF.

The chain couples TRBV5-1 to TRBJ2-7, with TRBD2 identical over 7 bases. Germline V lookup: CDR1 SGHRS, CDR2 YFSETQ. The CDR3 contains 16 residues. The trim removed 4 bases at V and 0 bases at J, leaving 10 bases unmatched. The CDR3 DNA sequence: TGCGCCAGCAGCCGCTGGGCGGGAGCCCCCTCCTACGAGCAGTACTTC. Its translation is CASSRWAGAPSYEQYF.

V usage is TRBV7-9 and J usage is TRBJ2-7; 11 bases fit TRBD1. CDR1 is SEHNR and CDR2 is FQNEAQ in the germline V gene (reference sequence). The CDR3 is 15 amino acids. The V segment lost 5 bases and the J segment 0 bases; nucleotides outside the gene matches: 3. The DNA for the CDR3 is TGTGCCAGCAGCCAAGGGACAGGGGGCTCCTACGAGCAGTACTTC. Translated: CASSQGTGGSYEQYF.

The chain links TRBV4-1 to TRBJ1-5; 10 bases are a match to TRBD1. Germline lookup yields CDR1 MGHRA and CDR2 YSYEKL. V shed 1 base and J 5 bases; nucleotides not matched to a gene: 2. The CDR3 covers 15 residues. The CDR3 nucleotides read TGCGCCAGCAGCCAAGTGGGGACAGGGGATCAGCCCCAGCATTTT. This gives the protein CASSQVGTGDQPQHF.

This sequence joins TRBV19 and TRBJ1-2, with TRBD1 matching 7 bases. Germline values: CDR1 LNHDA, CDR2 SQIVND (reference sequence). The CDR3 spans 16 residues. With V trimmed by 7 bases and J by 0 bases, 11 bases remained unmatched. The CDR3, as DNA: TGTGCCAGTACTCAATCCGGGACAGAATCTAACTATGGCTACACCTTC. Amino acid sequence: CASTQSGTESNYGYTF.

The V gene is TRBV27, the J gene TRBJ2-2; a possible D gene is TRBD2 (6 bases). Germline V gene data show CDR1 as MNHEY and CDR2 as SMNVEV (reference sequence). Trimming stripped 5 bases from V and 6 bases from J, with 13 bases between. The CDR3 is 14 amino acids. CDR3 in amino acids: CASSRVWEAGELFF. DNA of the CDR3: TGTGCCAGCAGTCGTGTCTGGGAGGCCGGGGAGCTGTTTTTT.

V is TRBV7-8 and J is TRBJ2-7; 7 bases are a match to TRBD2. This CDR3 region has 15 residues. The junction had 11 bases not matched to a gene; V was cut back by 5 bases and J by 4 bases. Germline assignment: CDR1 SGHVS and CDR2 FQNEAQ. The CDR3 nucleotides are TGTGCCAGCAGCCCTCAAGGGCCGGGAGGTTACGAGCAGTACTTC. It codes for CASSPQGPGGYEQYF.

The genes are TRBV7-8 and TRBJ1-2, with 8 bases aligning to TRBD1. The CDR3 is made up of 16 amino acids. The germline gives CDR1 SGHVS, CDR2 FQNEAQ. Losses at the gene ends were 2 bases for V and 2 bases for J; bases not matched to a gene: 7. The CDR3 protein is CASSLYRAGGNYGYTF. CDR3 nucleotide sequence: TGTGCCAGCAGCTTATATAGGGCAGGGGGCAACTATGGCTACACCTTC.

J is TRBJ1-6 and V is TRBV28, with D possibly matching TRBD1 (5 bases). The germline V gene encodes CDR1 MDHEN and CDR2 SYDVKM. V was clipped by 3 bases and J by 8 bases, with 20 bases between them. There are 17 residues in the CDR3. DNA for the CDR3: TGTGCCAGCAGTTTGGGGTCAGGGAATGAATTTTATTCACCCCTCCACTTT. This codes for CASSLGSGNEFYSPLHF.

The rearrangement links TRBV27 to TRBJ1-5; D uncertain. Trimming pared 6 bases from V and 3 bases from J, leaving 12 bases between. Germline V gene lookup returns CDR1 MNHEY and CDR2 SMNVEV (reference sequence). CDR3 length equals 14 residues. This CDR3 is CASSSYSFNQPQHF. In DNA, the CDR3 is TGTGCCAGCAGCTCTTACAGCTTCAATCAGCCCCAGCATTTT.